A single sample gave rise to the 27 T cell receptor beta chains below, sequenced in a study of T cells expressing NK-cell markers. Following a re-call of the 5' RACE reads, TCRdb has one entry per CDR3 protein and lacks DNA. The table lists 500,000 to 700,000 distinct CDR3 sequences. The sample comprised blood T cells: a sorted CD56 or NKG2C T cell subset, CD4+ or CD8+ T cells, or bulk PBMC T cells (not recorded which). Every receptor here comes from a man aged 18 to 29 in good health.

V gene TRBV7-9 combines with J gene TRBJ2-5; TCRdb gives TRBD2 as the D gene, but with no DNA this cannot be confirmed. This CDR3 region has 16 residues. Germline CDR1 is SEHNR and CDR2 is FQNEAQ (reference sequence). CDR3 protein: CASSSNRLAGVETQYF.

The chain employs TRBV15 and TRBJ1-4; TCRdb's D gene call, TRBD1, goes unchecked for lack of DNA. The CDR3 consists of 16 residues. The germline gives CDR1 LNHNV, CDR2 YYDKDF (reference sequence). CDR3 residues: CATSRDFEGVGEKLFF.

This chain joins TRBV5-1 and TRBJ2-1; TCRdb names TRBD2, which stays unverified in the absence of DNA. The CDR3 covers 14 residues. Germline V lookup: CDR1 SGHRS, CDR2 YFSETQ. The CDR3 spells CASSLETSADEQFF.

The chain couples TRBV29-1 to TRBJ2-1. Germline CDR1 reads SQVTM; CDR2 reads ANQGSEA. This CDR3 contains 12 residues. CDR3 sequence: CSVRKTYNEQFF.

This rearrangement joins TRBV11-2 to TRBJ2-1; TCRdb's D call of TRBD2 is untestable without DNA. Germline lookup yields CDR1 SGHAT and CDR2 FQNNGV. This CDR3 has 17 residues. CDR3 region: CASSLDLAGGPVNEQFF.

The rearrangement links TRBV28 to TRBJ2-3; TCRdb names TRBD2, which stays unverified in the absence of DNA. CDR3 length: 15 residues. Germline V gene lookup returns CDR1 MDHEN and CDR2 SYDVKM. CDR3 region: CASSPTRISTDTQYF.

This chain links TRBV20-1 with TRBJ2-5; TCRdb's D gene call, TRBD1, goes unchecked for lack of DNA. Germline CDR1 DFQATT, CDR2 SNEGSKA (reference sequence). The CDR3 is 14 amino acids. CDR3 residues: CSAWGPGNQETQYF.

V and J are TRBV12-3 or TRBV12-4 and TRBJ2-2; TCRdb lists TRBD1, though no DNA is available to test this call. The length of the CDR3 is 15 residues. The CDR3 spells CASSRDIRSPGELFF.

The V and J genes are TRBV5-6 and TRBJ2-7; TCRdb designates TRBD1, a call that cannot be tested without DNA. Looked up from germline, CDR1 is SGHDT and CDR2 is YYEEEE. The CDR3 runs to 13 residues. This CDR3 is CATSRGPGYEQYF.

The rearrangement joins TRBV27 to TRBJ1-5. The germline CDR1 and CDR2 sequences are MNHEY and SMNVEV (reference sequence). This CDR3 has 14 amino acids. This CDR3 reads CASSFDGRNQPQHF.

The chain combines TRBV9 with TRBJ2-6. The germline V gene has CDR1 SGDLS and CDR2 YYNGEE. CDR3 length: 15 residues. CDR3 residues: CASSREDSGANVLTF.

The chain links TRBV20-1 to TRBJ2-3. Germline V lookup: CDR1 DFQATT, CDR2 SNEGSKA (reference sequence). CDR3 length equals 12 residues. The chain's CDR3 is CSAENDFVTQYF.

This sequence joins TRBV19 and TRBJ2-1. CDR1 is LNHDA and CDR2 is SQIVND in the germline V gene (reference sequence). The CDR3 has 14 amino acids. The CDR3 loop is CASSKRTAYNEQFF.

J is TRBJ2-3 and V is TRBV24-1; TCRdb's D gene call, TRBD1, goes unchecked for lack of DNA. Germline lookup yields CDR1 KGHDR and CDR2 SFDVKD. The CDR3 covers 16 residues. Here the CDR3 reads CATSDLGATSTDTQYF.

The chain couples TRBV6-1 to TRBJ2-2; TCRdb lists TRBD1, though no DNA is available to test this call. The CDR3 has 12 amino acids. CDR1 MNHNS and CDR2 SASEGT come from the germline V gene. CDR3: CASSVDTPRLFF.

The chain is built from TRBV4-3 and TRBJ2-7; TCRdb indicates TRBD1, and absent DNA this call remains unverified. CDR1 LGHNA and CDR2 YSLEER come from the germline V gene. The CDR3 spans 18 residues. CDR3 in amino acids: CASSQGPQVGTVAYEQYF.

The J gene is TRBJ2-7, the V gene TRBV7-6; no DNA is available, so the TRBD1 call from TCRdb remains unchecked. Germline CDR1 reads SGHVS; CDR2 reads FNYEAQ. This CDR3 comprises 15 residues. CDR3 residues: CASSLTQGPRDEQYF.

The J gene is TRBJ2-5, the V gene TRBV28; TCRdb returns TRBD1, unconfirmable since there is no DNA. Germline V gives CDR1 MDHEN, CDR2 SYDVKM. This CDR3 comprises 15 residues. CDR3 protein: CASPSPRGRWETQYF.

This sequence joins TRBV5-5 and TRBJ2-2; TCRdb lists TRBD2, though no DNA is available to test this call. Looked up from germline, CDR1 is SGHKS and CDR2 is YYEKEE (reference sequence). The CDR3 spans 14 residues. The CDR3 sequence: CASKLAVNTGELFF.

V and J are TRBV7-9 and TRBJ2-3; the TRBD1 assignment by TCRdb is unverifiable without DNA. Germline CDR1 is SEHNR and CDR2 is FQNEAQ (reference sequence). CDR3 length: 15 residues. This CDR3 reads CASSPRRTDTDTQYF. Using reference TRBV7-9 and TRBJ2-3 for the parts outside the CDR3, the full variable domain is DTGVSQNPRHKITKRGQNVTFRCDPISEHNRLYWYRQTLGQGPEFLTYFQNEAQLEKSRLLSDRFSAERPKGSFSTLEIQRTEQGDSAMYLCASSPRRTDTDTQYFGPGTRLTVL.

The V call is TRBV4-3, the J call TRBJ2-7; checking the TCRdb D call of TRBD2 is not possible without DNA. Germline lookup yields CDR1 LGHNA and CDR2 YSLEER. The CDR3 has 15 residues. The CDR3 sequence is CASSQSTGGLYEQYF.

J is TRBJ2-7 and V is TRBV7-2; TCRdb returns TRBD2, unconfirmable since there is no DNA. The germline CDR1 and CDR2 sequences are SGHTA and FQGNSA. This CDR3 is built from 13 residues. The CDR3 loop reads CASSINSGLEQYF.

The CDR3 here is CASSLTSGSIGEQFF. The chain carries TRBV6-2 or TRBV6-3 and TRBJ2-1; TCRdb's assignment of TRBD2 cannot be checked, as there is no DNA. The V gene's germline CDR1 is MNHEY and CDR2 SVGEGT. CDR3 size: 15 residues.

This chain connects TRBV7-6 to TRBJ1-1; TCRdb's D gene call, TRBD1, goes unchecked for lack of DNA. This CDR3 has 15 residues. Germline V gives CDR1 SGHVS, CDR2 FNYEAQ. The CDR3 loop is CASSHRIRLNTEAFF. Full variable domain (missing parts from reference TRBV7-6 and TRBJ1-1): GAGVSQSPRYKVTKRGQDVALRCDPISGHVSLYWYRQALGQGPEFLTYFNYEAQQDKSGLPNDRFSAERPEGSISTLTIQRTEQRDSAMYRCASSHRIRLNTEAFFGQGTRLTVV.

This sequence joins TRBV7-2 and TRBJ2-5. The CDR3 runs to 12 residues. CDR1 is SGHTA and CDR2 is FQGNSA in the germline V gene. CDR3 loop: CASSLLPETQYF. The full variable domain, in which reference TRBV7-2 and TRBJ2-5 provide the parts outside the CDR3, is GAGVSQSPSNKVTEKGKDVELRCDPISGHTALYWYRQSLGQGLEFLIYFQGNSAPDKSGLPSDRFSAERTGGSVSTLTIQRTQQEDSAVYLCASSLLPETQYFGPGTRLLVL.

The chain links TRBV7-6 to TRBJ2-3; without DNA, the TCRdb call of TRBD2 cannot be checked. The CDR3 consists of 15 residues. CDR1 and CDR2 from the germline V gene are SGHVS and FNYEAQ. This CDR3 is CASSPREGLADTQYF.

This chain joins TRBV25-1 and TRBJ2-4; TCRdb's D call, TRBD2, is unchecked because there is no DNA. The CDR3 totals 17 residues. The germline V gene encodes CDR1 MGHDK and CDR2 SYGVNS. The CDR3 spells CASSRAPDPVAKNIQYF.